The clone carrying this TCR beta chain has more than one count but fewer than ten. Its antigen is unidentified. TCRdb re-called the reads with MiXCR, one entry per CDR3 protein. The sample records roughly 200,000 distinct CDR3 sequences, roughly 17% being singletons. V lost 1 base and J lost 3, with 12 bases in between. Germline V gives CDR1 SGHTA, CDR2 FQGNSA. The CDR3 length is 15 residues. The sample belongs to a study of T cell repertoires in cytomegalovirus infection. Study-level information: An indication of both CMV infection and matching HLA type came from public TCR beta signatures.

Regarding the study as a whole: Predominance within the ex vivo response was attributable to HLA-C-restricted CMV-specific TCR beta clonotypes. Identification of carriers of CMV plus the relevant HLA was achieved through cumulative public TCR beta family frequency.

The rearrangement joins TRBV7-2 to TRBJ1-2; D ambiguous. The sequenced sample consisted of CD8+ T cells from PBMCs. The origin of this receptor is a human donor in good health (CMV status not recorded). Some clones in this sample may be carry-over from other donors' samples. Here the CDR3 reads CASSLGGGSDYGYTF. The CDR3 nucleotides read TGTGCCAGCAGCTTAGGTGGCGGTTCGGACTATGGCTACACCTTC.